This T cell receptor beta chain was found in a study of blood T cell repertoires in COVID-19. Trimming took off 2 bases at V and 4 bases at J, with 18 bases between the two ends. This CDR3 has 16 amino acids. From germline, CDR1 is SGHTS and CDR2 YDEGEE. The authors' processing: Estimation of nucleated cell counts was performed using reference gene primer amplification. Profiled with immunoSEQ multiplex PCR; TCRdb holds only in-frame clones, not every one. From that table come the V and J calls and clone size; the DNA was used to work out D and trimming. The sample has 130,000 or so clones, roughly four fifths seen once.

Material: peripheral blood. The chain is built from TRBV5-8 and TRBJ1-2; perhaps TRBD1 as D (5 bases). The clonotype was recovered from a human donor in a cohort sampled during active COVID-19. The CDR3 DNA sequence: TGTGCCAGCAGCTTTATAACAGGCACGCCTCGCTATGGCTACACCTTC. Amino acid sequence: CASSFITGTPRYGYTF.